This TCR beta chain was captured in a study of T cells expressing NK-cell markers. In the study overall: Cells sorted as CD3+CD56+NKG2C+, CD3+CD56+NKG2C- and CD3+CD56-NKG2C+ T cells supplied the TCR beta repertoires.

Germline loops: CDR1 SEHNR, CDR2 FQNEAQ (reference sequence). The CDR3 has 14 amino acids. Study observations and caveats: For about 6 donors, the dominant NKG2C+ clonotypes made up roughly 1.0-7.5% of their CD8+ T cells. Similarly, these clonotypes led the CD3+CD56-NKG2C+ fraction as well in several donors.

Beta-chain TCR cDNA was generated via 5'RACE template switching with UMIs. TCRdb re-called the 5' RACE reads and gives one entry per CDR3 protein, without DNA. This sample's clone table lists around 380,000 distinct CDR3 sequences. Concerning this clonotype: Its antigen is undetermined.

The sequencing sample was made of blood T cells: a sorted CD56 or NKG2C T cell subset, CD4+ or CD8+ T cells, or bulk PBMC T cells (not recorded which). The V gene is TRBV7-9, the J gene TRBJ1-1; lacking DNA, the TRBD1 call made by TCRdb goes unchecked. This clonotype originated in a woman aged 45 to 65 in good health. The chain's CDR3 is CASSLEGEGTEAFF.